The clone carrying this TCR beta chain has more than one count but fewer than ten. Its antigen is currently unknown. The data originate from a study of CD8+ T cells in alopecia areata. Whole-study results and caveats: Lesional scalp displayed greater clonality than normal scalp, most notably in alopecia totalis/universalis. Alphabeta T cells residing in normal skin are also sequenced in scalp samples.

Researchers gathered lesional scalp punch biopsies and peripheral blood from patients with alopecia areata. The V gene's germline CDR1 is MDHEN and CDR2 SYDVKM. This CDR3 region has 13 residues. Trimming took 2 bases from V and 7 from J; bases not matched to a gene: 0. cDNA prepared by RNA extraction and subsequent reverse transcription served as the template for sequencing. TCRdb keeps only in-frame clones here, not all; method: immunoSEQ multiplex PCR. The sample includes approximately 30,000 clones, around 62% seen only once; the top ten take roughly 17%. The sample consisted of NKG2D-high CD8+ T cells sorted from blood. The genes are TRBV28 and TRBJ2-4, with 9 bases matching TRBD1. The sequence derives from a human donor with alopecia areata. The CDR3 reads CASSLGTGNIQYF. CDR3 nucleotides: TGTGCCAGCAGTTTAGGGACAGGGAACATTCAGTACTTC.